A selection of T cell receptor beta chains follows, all from one sample in a study of T-cell reconstitution after alpha-beta-depleted transplantation in children. TCRdb re-analysed the PCR reads in MiXCR, keeping a single row per CDR3 protein. This sample has approximately 270,000 distinct CDR3 sequences, with about 24% found just once. The material was PBMCs, mostly from graft donor cells, obtained 360 days after TCRalphabeta/CD19-depleted stem cell transplant. The receptors were sampled from a female patient aged 2 to 10 who had a stem cell transplant for congenital amegakaryocytic thrombocytopenia, so the T cells may come from the graft donor. Both conserved end residues are part of each CDR3. D genes are given only for firm matches. A row's size may be missing; if present it is once, few, many or a size class.

V	J	D	size	DNA	CDR3
TRBV20-1	TRBJ2-1	TRBD2	.	TGCAGTGCTAGGACTAGCGGGAGGCAAACCTACAATGAGCAGTTCTTC	CSARTSGRQTYNEQFF
TRBV7-9	TRBJ1-4	TRBD1	.	TGTGCCAGCAGCCCGGGGACAGATTATAATGAAAAACTGTTTTTT	CASSPGTDYNEKLFF
TRBV19	TRBJ1-1	.	.	TGTGCCAGTAGTATCTACCACAGGGATGGATGGCGCATGAACACTGAAGCTTTCTTT	CASSIYHRDGWRMNTEAFF
TRBV10-3	TRBJ2-5	.	.	TGTGACAGCCAAGAGACCCAGTACTTC	CDSQETQYF
TRBV15	TRBJ2-5	.	.	TGTGCCACCAGCACGACCATCAGGGTTCAAGAGACCCAGTACTTC	CATSTTIRVQETQYF
TRBV6-2/TRBV6-3	TRBJ2-2	TRBD1	few	TGTGCCAGCAGTAGGGGACAGTACACCGGGGAGCTGTTTTTT	CASSRGQYTGELFF
TRBV27	TRBJ2-2	.	.	TGTGCCAGCTCTAGGGTGGCGAACACCGGGGAGCTGTTTTTT	CASSRVANTGELFF
TRBV7-6	TRBJ2-6	.	.	TGTGCCAGCCGGCCCTCCTCTGGGGCCAACGTCCTGACTTTC	CASRPSSGANVLTF
TRBV5-1	TRBJ2-1	TRBD2	.	TGCGCCAGCAGCCCCGGGTTTCGCGGGGGGGAAAATGAGCAGTTCTTC	CASSPGFRGGENEQFF
TRBV20-1	TRBJ2-1	TRBD2	few	TGCAGTGCCCCAAATTTAGCTAGCGGAAACAATGAGCAGTTCTTC	CSAPNLASGNNEQFF
TRBV20-1	TRBJ2-5	TRBD1	.	TGCATTGCTTGGGACAGGTTGGAGACCCAGTACTTC	CIAWDRLETQYF
TRBV7-2	TRBJ1-4	.	.	TGTGCCAGCAGCCCCGGGGCTATTGCAACTAATGAAAAACTGTTTTTT	CASSPGAIATNEKLFF
TRBV2	TRBJ2-1	TRBD2	few	TGTGCCAGCAGTTCCCTTTATACTAGCGGGAGGATAAACAATGAGCAGTTCTTC	CASSSLYTSGRINNEQFF
TRBV4-2	TRBJ2-5	.	few	TGTGCCAGCAGCCAAGCACAGGGTGGAGAGACCCAGTACTTC	CASSQAQGGETQYF
TRBV5-6	TRBJ1-4	.	.	TGTGCCAGCGCGGACAGTCGAACTAATGAAAAACTGTTTTTT	CASADSRTNEKLFF
TRBV28	TRBJ2-5	TRBD1	.	TGTGCCAGCAGTCCCTGGTTCAGGGGGCTGGAGACCCAGTACTTC	CASSPWFRGLETQYF
TRBV12-3/TRBV12-4	TRBJ2-2	TRBD1	few	TGTGCCAGCAGTCGACAGGGGGGTGGCGGGGAGCTGTTTTTT	CASSRQGGGGELFF
TRBV6-2/TRBV6-3	TRBJ2-3	.	.	TGTGCCAGCAGCTCCGGACGGACGAACACAGATACGCAGTATTTT	CASSSGRTNTDTQYF
TRBV28	TRBJ2-1	TRBD2	few	TGTGCCAGCAGACCGACTAGCCTGGATGAGCAGTTCTTC	CASRPTSLDEQFF
TRBV9	TRBJ2-7	.	few	TGTGCCAGCAGCGTAGCCTTTGCAGGGACCTACGAGCAGTACTTC	CASSVAFAGTYEQYF
TRBV27	TRBJ2-7	TRBD1	few	TGTGCCAGCAGTTGGGACAGGGACTCCTACGAGCAGTACTTC	CASSWDRDSYEQYF
TRBV20-1	TRBJ2-5	.	.	TGCAGTGCTGGACAGCTTTACCAAGAGACCCAGTACTTC	CSAGQLYQETQYF
TRBV10-3	TRBJ2-2	.	few	TGTGCCATCAGTGAGTCTAGAATGACTACAGACCCCGGGGAGCTGTTTTTT	CAISESRMTTDPGELFF
TRBV12-3/TRBV12-4	TRBJ1-1	.	.	TGTGCCAGCAGTTCGATCCCCAGGGGCCGTATCGCTGAAGCTTTCTTT	CASSSIPRGRIAEAFF
TRBV11-2	TRBJ2-2	TRBD2	.	TGTGCCAGCAGTCCAGGAGGAGCGGGGGGGTGGACCGGGGAGCTGTTTTTT	CASSPGGAGGWTGELFF
TRBV3-1	TRBJ2-5	TRBD1	.	TGTGCCAGCAGCCCCATTACACAGGGGCCAGAGACCCAGTACTTC	CASSPITQGPETQYF
TRBV12-3/TRBV12-4	TRBJ2-1	.	many	TGTGCCAGCAGTCTGGGTGGGGTTTACAATGAGCAGTTCTTC	CASSLGGVYNEQFF
TRBV3-1	TRBJ2-1	.	many	TGTGCCAGCAGTCGGGGAACCTACAATGAGCAGTTCTTC	CASSRGTYNEQFF
TRBV28	TRBJ1-2	.	many	TGTGCCAGCAGTTTGGGCAGATTCTATGGCTACACCTTC	CASSLGRFYGYTF
TRBV15	TRBJ2-3	.	.	TGTGCCACCAGCAGAGATTCAGATACGCAGTATTTT	CATSRDSDTQYF
TRBV7-9	TRBJ2-5	.	.	TGTGCCAGCAGCTTAGAAGTAGAGCAAGAGACCCAGTACTTC	CASSLEVEQETQYF
TRBV5-1	TRBJ2-5	.	few	TGCGCCAGCAGCTTTAATTGGGGGCCTGGGGAGACCCAGTACTTC	CASSFNWGPGETQYF
TRBV4-1	TRBJ2-6	.	.	TGCGCCAGCAGCCAAGTAGGGGCCGGGGCCAACGTCCTGACTTTC	CASSQVGAGANVLTF
TRBV25-1	TRBJ2-5	TRBD2	.	TGTGCCAGCAGTGAATTTGCTAGCGGGGTGGTGGAGACCCAGTACTTC	CASSEFASGVVETQYF
TRBV27	TRBJ1-3	.	few	TGTGCCAGCAGACCCTCCCGGGGCCGTAGAAACACCATATATTTT	CASRPSRGRRNTIYF
TRBV6-5	TRBJ2-3	TRBD2	few	TGTGCCAGCAGTTACTATAGCGGGAACACAGATACGCAGTATTTT	CASSYYSGNTDTQYF
TRBV20-1	TRBJ2-5	.	many	TGCAGTGCTAGAGATCAGCCAGGGTGGGAGACCCAGTACTTC	CSARDQPGWETQYF